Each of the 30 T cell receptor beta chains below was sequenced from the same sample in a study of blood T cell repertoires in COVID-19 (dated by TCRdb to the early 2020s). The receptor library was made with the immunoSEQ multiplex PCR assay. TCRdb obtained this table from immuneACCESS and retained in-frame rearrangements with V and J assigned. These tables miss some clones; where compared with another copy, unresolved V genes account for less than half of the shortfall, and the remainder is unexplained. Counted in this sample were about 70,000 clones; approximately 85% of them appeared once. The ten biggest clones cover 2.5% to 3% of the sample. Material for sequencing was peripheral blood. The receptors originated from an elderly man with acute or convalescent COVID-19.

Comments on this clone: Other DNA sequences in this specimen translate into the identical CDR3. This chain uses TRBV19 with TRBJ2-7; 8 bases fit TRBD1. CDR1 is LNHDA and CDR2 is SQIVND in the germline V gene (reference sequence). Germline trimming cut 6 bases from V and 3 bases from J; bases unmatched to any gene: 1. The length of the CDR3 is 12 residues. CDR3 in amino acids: CASSTGGYEQYF. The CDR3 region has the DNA TGTGCCAGTAGCACAGGGGGCTACGAGCAGTACTTC.

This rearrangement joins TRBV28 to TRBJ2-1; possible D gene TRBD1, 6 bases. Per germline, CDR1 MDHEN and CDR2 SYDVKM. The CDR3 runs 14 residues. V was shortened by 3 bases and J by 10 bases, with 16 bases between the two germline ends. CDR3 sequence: CASSLRGTTGEQFF. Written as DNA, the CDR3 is TGTGCCAGCAGTTTGAGGGGGACCACCGGAGAGCAGTTCTTC.

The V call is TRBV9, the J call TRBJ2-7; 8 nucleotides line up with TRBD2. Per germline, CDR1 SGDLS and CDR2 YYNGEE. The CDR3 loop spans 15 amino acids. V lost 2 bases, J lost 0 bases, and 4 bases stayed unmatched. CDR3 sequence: CASSVTSGFSYEQYF. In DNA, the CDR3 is TGTGCCAGCAGCGTCACTAGCGGTTTCTCCTACGAGCAGTACTTC.

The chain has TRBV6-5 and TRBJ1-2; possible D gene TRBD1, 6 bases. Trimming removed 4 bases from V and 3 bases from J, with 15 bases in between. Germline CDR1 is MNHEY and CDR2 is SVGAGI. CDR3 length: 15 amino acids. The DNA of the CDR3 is TGTGCCAGCAGTTCTGGAGGGGGGGGCGACTATGGCTACACCTTC. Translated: CASSSGGGGDYGYTF.

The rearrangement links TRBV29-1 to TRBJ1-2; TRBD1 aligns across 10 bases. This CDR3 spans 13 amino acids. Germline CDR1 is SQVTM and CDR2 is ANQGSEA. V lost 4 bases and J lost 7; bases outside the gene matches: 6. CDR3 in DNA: TGCAGCGTTGGCTCTGGACAGGGGGTTGGCTACACCTTC. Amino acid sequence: CSVGSGQGVGYTF.

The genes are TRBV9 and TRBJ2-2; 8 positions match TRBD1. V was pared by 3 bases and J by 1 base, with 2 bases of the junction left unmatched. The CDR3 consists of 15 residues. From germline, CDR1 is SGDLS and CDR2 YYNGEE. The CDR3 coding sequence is TGTGCCAGCAGCGGGACAGGGTGGAACACCGGGGAGCTGTTTTTT. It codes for CASSGTGWNTGELFF.

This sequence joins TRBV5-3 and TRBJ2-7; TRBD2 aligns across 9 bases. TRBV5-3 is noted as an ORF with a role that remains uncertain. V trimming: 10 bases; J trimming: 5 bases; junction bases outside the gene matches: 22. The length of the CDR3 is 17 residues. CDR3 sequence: CASPRRLAGVLPNEQYF. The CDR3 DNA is TGTGCCTCGCCCAGACGATTAGCGGGAGTCCTCCCCAACGAGCAGTACTTC.

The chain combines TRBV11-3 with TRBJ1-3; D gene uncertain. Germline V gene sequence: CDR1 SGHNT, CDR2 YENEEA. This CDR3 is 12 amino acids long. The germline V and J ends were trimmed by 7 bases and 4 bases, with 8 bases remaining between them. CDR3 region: CASKPQGNTIYF. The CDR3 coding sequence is TGTGCCAGCAAACCTCAGGGAAACACCATATATTTT.

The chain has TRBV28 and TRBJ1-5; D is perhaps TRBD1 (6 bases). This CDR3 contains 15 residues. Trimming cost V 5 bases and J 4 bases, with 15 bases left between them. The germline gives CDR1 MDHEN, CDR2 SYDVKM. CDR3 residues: CASSPTDRLNQPQHF. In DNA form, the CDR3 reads TGTGCCAGCAGTCCTACTGACAGGTTAAATCAGCCCCAGCATTTT.

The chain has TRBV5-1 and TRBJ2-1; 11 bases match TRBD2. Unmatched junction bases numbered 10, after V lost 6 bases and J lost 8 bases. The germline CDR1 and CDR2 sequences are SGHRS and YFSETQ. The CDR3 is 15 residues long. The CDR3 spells CASTPSLAGVDEQFF. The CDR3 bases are TGCGCCAGCACCCCTTCACTAGCGGGAGTCGATGAGCAGTTCTTC.

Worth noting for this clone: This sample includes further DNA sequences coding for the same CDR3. The CDR3 loop reads CAWRLAGGGEQFF. CDR3 nucleotide sequence: TGTGCCTGGAGGCTGGCGGGAGGTGGTGAGCAGTTCTTC. The rearrangement links TRBV30 to TRBJ2-1; 8 nucleotides match TRBD2. The CDR3 contains 13 residues. Germline V gives CDR1 GTSNPN, CDR2 SVGIG (reference sequence). The V and J ends lost 3 bases and 9 bases, in that order; junction bases with no gene match: 7.

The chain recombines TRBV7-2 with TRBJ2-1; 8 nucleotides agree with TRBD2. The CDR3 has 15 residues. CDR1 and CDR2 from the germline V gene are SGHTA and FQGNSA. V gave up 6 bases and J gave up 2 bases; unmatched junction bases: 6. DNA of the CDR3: TGTGCCAGCAGGGCTAGCGGGCCTACCTACAATGAGCAGTTCTTC. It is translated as CASRASGPTYNEQFF.

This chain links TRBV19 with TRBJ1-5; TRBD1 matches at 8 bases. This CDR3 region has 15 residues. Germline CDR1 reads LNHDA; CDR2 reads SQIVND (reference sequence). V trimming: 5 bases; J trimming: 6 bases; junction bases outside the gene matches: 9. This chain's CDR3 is CASSHDRGYSQPQHF. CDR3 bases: TGTGCCAGTAGTCACGACAGGGGTTACAGTCAGCCCCAGCATTTT.

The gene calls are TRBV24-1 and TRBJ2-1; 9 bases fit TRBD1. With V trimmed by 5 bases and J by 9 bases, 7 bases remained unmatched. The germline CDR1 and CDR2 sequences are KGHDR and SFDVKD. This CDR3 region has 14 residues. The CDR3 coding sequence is TGTGCCACCAGTGGGACAGGGGAAACGAGTGAGCAGTTCTTC. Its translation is CATSGTGETSEQFF.

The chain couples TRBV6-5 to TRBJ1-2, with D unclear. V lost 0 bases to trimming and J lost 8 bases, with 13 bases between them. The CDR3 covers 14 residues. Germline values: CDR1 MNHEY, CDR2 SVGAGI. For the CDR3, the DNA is TGTGCCAGCAGTTACTCAAGAGTACGACTAGGCTACACCTTC. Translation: CASSYSRVRLGYTF.

CDR3 amino acids: CSASGHGIFNEQFF. The CDR3, as DNA: TGCAGTGCTAGTGGACACGGGATTTTCAATGAGCAGTTCTTC. The chain employs TRBV20-1 and TRBJ2-1; D assignment may be TRBD1 or TRBD2 (5 bases each). The germline V and J ends were trimmed by 3 bases and 6 bases, with 15 bases remaining between them. Looked up from germline, CDR1 is DFQATT and CDR2 is SNEGSKA (reference sequence). This CDR3 is built from 14 residues.

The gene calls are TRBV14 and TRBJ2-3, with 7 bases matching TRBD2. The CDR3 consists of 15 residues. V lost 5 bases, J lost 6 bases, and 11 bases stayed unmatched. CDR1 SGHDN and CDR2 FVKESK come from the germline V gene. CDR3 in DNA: TGTGCCAGCAGCGACGGGAGGACGGGGTGGGATACGCAGTATTTT. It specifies CASSDGRTGWDTQYF.

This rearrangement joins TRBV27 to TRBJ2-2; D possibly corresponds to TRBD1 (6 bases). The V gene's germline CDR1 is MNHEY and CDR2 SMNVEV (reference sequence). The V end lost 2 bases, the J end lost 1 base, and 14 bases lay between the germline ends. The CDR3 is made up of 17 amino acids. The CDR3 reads CASSLRYRALNTGELFF. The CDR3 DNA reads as TGTGCCAGCAGTTTAAGGTACAGGGCGTTGAACACCGGGGAGCTGTTTTTT.

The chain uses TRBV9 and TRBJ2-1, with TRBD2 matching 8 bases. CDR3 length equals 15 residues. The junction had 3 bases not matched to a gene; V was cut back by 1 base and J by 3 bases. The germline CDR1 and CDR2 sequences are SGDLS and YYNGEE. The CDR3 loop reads CASSVTSGLYNEQFF. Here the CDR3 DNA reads TGTGCCAGCAGCGTAACTAGCGGTCTCTACAATGAGCAGTTCTTC.

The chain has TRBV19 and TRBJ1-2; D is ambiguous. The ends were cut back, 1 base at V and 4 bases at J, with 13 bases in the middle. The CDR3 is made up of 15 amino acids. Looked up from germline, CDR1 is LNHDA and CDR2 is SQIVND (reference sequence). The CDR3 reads CASSIGDNVLYGYTF. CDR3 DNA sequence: TGTGCCAGTAGTATAGGAGACAATGTCCTCTATGGCTACACCTTC.

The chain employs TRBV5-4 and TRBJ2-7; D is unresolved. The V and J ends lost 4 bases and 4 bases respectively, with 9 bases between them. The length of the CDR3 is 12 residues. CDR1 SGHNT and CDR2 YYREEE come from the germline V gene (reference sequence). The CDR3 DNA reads TGTGCCAGCAGCCTAGAAAGTTACGAGCAGTACTTC. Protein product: CASSLESYEQYF.

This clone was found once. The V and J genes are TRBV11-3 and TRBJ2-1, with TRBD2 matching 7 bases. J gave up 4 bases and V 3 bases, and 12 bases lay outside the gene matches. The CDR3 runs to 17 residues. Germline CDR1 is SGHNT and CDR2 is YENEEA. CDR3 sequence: CASSFGASGRGYNEQFF. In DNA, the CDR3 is TGTGCCAGCAGCTTCGGAGCTAGCGGACGGGGTTACAATGAGCAGTTCTTC.

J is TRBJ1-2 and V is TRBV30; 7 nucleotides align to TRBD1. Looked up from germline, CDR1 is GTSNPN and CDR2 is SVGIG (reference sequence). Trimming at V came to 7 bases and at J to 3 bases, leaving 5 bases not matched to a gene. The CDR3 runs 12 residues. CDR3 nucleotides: TGTGCCTTTGACAGGGATTACTATGGCTACACCTTC. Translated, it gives CAFDRDYYGYTF. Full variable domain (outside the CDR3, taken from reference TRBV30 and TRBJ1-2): SQTIHQWPATLVQPVGSPLSLECTVEGTSNPNLYWYRQAAGRGLQLLFYSVGIGQISSEVPQNLSASRPQDRQFILSSKKLLLSDSGFYLCAFDRDYYGYTFGSGTRLTVV.

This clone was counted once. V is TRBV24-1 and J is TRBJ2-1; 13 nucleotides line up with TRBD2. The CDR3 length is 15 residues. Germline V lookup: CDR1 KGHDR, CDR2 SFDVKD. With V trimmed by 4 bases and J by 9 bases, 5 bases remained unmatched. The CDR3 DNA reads TGTGCCACCAGTGACTCTACTAGCGGGAGGGTTGAGCAGTTCTTC. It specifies CATSDSTSGRVEQFF.

The CDR3 is CAWSGTSGETQYF. CDR3 DNA: TGTGCCTGGAGTGGGACTAGCGGTGAGACCCAGTACTTC. This chain uses TRBV30 with TRBJ2-5; 10 bases match TRBD2. The length of the CDR3 is 13 residues. Trimming removed 1 base from V and 5 bases from J; junction bases left unmatched: 1. Germline V gene sequence: CDR1 GTSNPN, CDR2 SVGIG (reference sequence).

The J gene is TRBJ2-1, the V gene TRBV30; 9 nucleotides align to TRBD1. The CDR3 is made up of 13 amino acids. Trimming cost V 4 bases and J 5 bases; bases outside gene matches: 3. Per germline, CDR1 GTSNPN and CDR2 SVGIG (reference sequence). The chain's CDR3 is CAWTRDRDNEQFF. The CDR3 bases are TGTGCCTGGACAAGGGACAGGGACAATGAGCAGTTCTTC. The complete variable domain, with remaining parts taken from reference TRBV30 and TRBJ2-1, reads SQTIHQWPATLVQPVGSPLSLECTVEGTSNPNLYWYRQAAGRGLQLLFYSVGIGQISSEVPQNLSASRPQDRQFILSSKKLLLSDSGFYLCAWTRDRDNEQFFGPGTRLTVL.

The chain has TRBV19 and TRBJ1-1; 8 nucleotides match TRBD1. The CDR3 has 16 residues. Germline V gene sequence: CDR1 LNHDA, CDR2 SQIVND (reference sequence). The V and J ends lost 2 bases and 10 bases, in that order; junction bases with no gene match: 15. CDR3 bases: TGTGCCAGTAGTATAAAACGGACAGGGAGGACAGTCGGAGCTTTCTTT. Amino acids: CASSIKRTGRTVGAFF.

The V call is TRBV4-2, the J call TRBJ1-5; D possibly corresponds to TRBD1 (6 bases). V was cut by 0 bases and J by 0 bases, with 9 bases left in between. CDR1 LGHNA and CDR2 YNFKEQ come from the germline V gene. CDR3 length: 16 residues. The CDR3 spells CASSQDPRGSNQPQHF. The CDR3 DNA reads TGTGCCAGCAGCCAAGATCCCAGGGGTAGCAATCAGCCCCAGCATTTT.

The CDR3 loop is CASSPGQVEGHTF. CDR3 sequence (DNA): TGTGCCAGCTCACCTGGACAGGTGGAGGGCCACACCTTC. V and J are TRBV18 and TRBJ1-2; the match to TRBD1 covers 7 bases. The CDR3 loop spans 13 amino acids. Per the germline V gene, CDR1 is KGHSH and CDR2 is LQKENI. The ends lost 3 bases at V and 12 bases at J; junction bases unmatched: 10.

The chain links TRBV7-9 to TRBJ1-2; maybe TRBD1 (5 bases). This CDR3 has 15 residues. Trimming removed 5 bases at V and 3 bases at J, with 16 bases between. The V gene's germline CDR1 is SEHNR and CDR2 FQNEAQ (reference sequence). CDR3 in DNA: TGTGCCAGCAGCCCCGTGGAGGGGAGGTACTATGGCTACACCTTC. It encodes CASSPVEGRYYGYTF.